This T cell receptor beta chain stems from a study of post-analysis software for immune sequencing data. Notes on the study in general: The five TRBV segments detected at higher frequency in patients than in controls included TRBV5-6, TRBV5-1 and TRBV20-1. Controls' normalized Chao1 diversity significantly exceeded that of multiple sclerosis patients. F measure clustering grouped samples strongly by preparation batch.

This clonotype has just a few counts. Its antigen is unknown. Germline CDR1 is MNHEY and CDR2 is SMNVEV (reference sequence). V was clipped by 2 bases and J by 2 bases; unmatched bases: 5. The CDR3 has 16 residues. Carried by the TCR beta cDNA libraries were unique molecular identifiers. TCRdb independently ran MiXCR on the PCR reads; one entry per CDR3 protein. The table shows approximately 460,000 distinct CDR3 sequences, with 40% to 55% occurring only once. This rearrangement joins TRBV27 to TRBJ2-7; 11 nucleotides agree with TRBD1. The specimen sequenced was blood. The sequence derives from a girl aged 5-17 years with multiple sclerosis. This CDR3 reads CASSLGTGGPAYEQYF. The DNA of the CDR3 is TGTGCCAGCAGTTTAGGGACAGGGGGGCCGGCCTACGAGCAGTACTTC.